This note documents a single TCR beta chain sequence. What it binds is unknown. V gave up 4 bases and J gave up 4 bases; unmatched junction bases: 8. This CDR3 is 14 amino acids long. Germline CDR1 SGDLS, CDR2 YYNGEE. The record originates from a study of a mutant IDH1 vaccine in newly diagnosed glioma. Study context: The sex distribution of treated patients was about 62% male and about 38% female, with a mean age of approximately 40 years. Study-wide results and caveats: Top-clonotype changes in peripheral T cells seemed unrelated to pseudoprogression.

The time point denotes: baseline, week 1 (first vaccination visit). As to treatment: pre-vaccination baseline after standard-of-care therapy. The method was immunoSEQ multiplex PCR; TCRdb's version includes in-frame clones alone and lacks a portion of them. The sample consists of 80,000 to 100,000 clones, about 82% of them appearing once. The origin of this receptor is a man aged 40-49 years with glioma. The chain links TRBV9 to TRBJ2-7; the match to TRBD1 covers 7 bases. Sequencing used PBMCs, obtained from a glioma patient treated with radiotherapy, temozolomide or both. The CDR3 sequence is CASSTTTGPYEQYF. The CDR3 DNA reads as TGTGCCAGCAGCACCACGACAGGGCCATACGAGCAGTACTTC.